The 27 T cell receptor beta chains below were found in one sample sequenced in a study of blood T cells in healthy people across ages. A second roughly 6 to 11 cycle PCR used barcoded and J-beta primers. TCRdb redid the calling of the 5' RACE reads with MiXCR, one entry per CDR3 protein. Seen here are approximately 670,000 distinct CDR3 sequences, about 43% observed once, and the top ten hold around 30%. What was sequenced was blood. The receptors derive from an elderly man in good health.

This clonotype was found a few times. This rearrangement joins TRBV20-1 to TRBJ2-7, with 9 nucleotides matching TRBD1. The CDR3 spans 13 residues. Looked up from germline, CDR1 is DFQATT and CDR2 is SNEGSKA (reference sequence). With 3 bases clipped from V and 5 bases from J, the junction kept 5 bases outside the gene matches. In DNA, the CDR3 is TGCAGTGCTAGTGGGGACAGGGCCCACGAGCAGTACTTC. It translates to CSASGDRAHEQYF.

The rearrangement links TRBV5-6 to TRBJ2-5; 11 positions match TRBD2. CDR3 size: 16 residues. The germline V gene has CDR1 SGHDT and CDR2 YYEEEE. V was pared by 4 bases and J by 3 bases, with 8 bases of the junction left unmatched. The CDR3 DNA sequence: TGTGCCAGCAGCCATCCTAGCGGGGGGCGGGAAGAGACCCAGTACTTC. This codes for CASSHPSGGREETQYF.

This clonotype was recorded only once. The V and J genes are TRBV12-3 or TRBV12-4 and TRBJ1-2; TRBD1 aligns across 7 bases. The CDR3 is made up of 13 amino acids. Trimming at V came to 7 bases and at J to 7 bases, leaving 9 bases not matched to a gene. CDR3 in amino acids: CASTKQTGCGYTF. Written as DNA, the CDR3 is TGTGCCAGCACCAAACAGACAGGGTGTGGCTACACCTTC.

The rearrangement links TRBV5-4 to TRBJ2-6; 9 nucleotides align to TRBD2. The CDR3 loop spans 20 amino acids. The J segment lost 0 bases and the V segment lost 0 bases, leaving 10 bases of the junction unmatched. Germline lookup yields CDR1 SGHNT and CDR2 YYREEE (reference sequence). The CDR3 nucleotides read TGTGCCAGCAGCTTGGGGGGGGTAGCGGGAGACCTCTCTGGGGCCAACGTCCTGACTTTC. It codes for CASSLGGVAGDLSGANVLTF. Based on the CDR3 plus reference TRBV5-4 and TRBJ2-6, the full variable domain is ETGVTQSPTHLIKTRGQQVTLRCSSQSGHNTVSWYQQALGQGPQFIFQYYREEENGRGNFPPRFSGLQFPNYSSELNVNALELDDSALYLCASSLGGVAGDLSGANVLTFGAGSRLTVL.

J is TRBJ2-3 and V is TRBV7-2, with a possible D match to TRBD2 (6 bases). Germline V gives CDR1 SGHTA, CDR2 FQGNSA. V was pared by 1 base and J by 0 bases, with 8 bases between. The length of the CDR3 is 15 residues. CDR3 sequence: CASSLGGKSTDTQYF. For the CDR3, the DNA is TGTGCCAGCAGCTTAGGCGGGAAGAGCACAGATACGCAGTATTTT.

The genes are TRBV20-1 and TRBJ2-7, with TRBD1 matching 8 bases. CDR3 length: 14 residues. The V gene end was trimmed by 3 bases and the J gene end by 4 bases; junction bases not matched to a gene: 8. Looked up from germline, CDR1 is DFQATT and CDR2 is SNEGSKA (reference sequence). CDR3 amino acids: CSARARGRRYEQYF. The CDR3 DNA sequence: TGCAGTGCTAGGGCCAGGGGGCGCAGATACGAGCAGTACTTC.

V usage is TRBV5-1 and J usage is TRBJ1-2, with TRBD1 matching over 12 bases. Trimming removed 3 bases from V and 8 bases from J; junction bases left unmatched: 5. The CDR3 consists of 14 residues. CDR1 is SGHRS, CDR2 YFSETQ, per germline. The CDR3 reads CASSSGTGGEGYTF. As DNA, the CDR3 is TGCGCCAGCAGCTCCGGGACAGGGGGCGAAGGCTACACCTTC.

Worth noting for this clonotype: No conserved phenylalanine or tryptophan is present at the end of the CDR3, so a read error is the likely explanation. The chain has TRBV29-1 and TRBJ1-2, with 9 bases aligning to TRBD1. CDR1 is SQVTM and CDR2 is ANQGSEA in the germline V gene. J gave up 10 bases and V 4 bases, and 10 bases lay outside the gene matches. CDR3 length: 13 residues. CDR3 sequence reads: CSVGSQGAWDYTY. CDR3 coding DNA: TGCAGCGTTGGATCACAGGGGGCGTGGGACTACACCTAC.

Of note for this clonotype: A read error is possible here, since a much larger clone lies one base away. The rearrangement joins TRBV4-1 to TRBJ2-5; 12 bases align to TRBD2. The J call is in doubt because the DNA end fits TRBJ2-7 better. This CDR3 spans 16 amino acids. CDR1 is MGHRA, CDR2 YSYEKL, per germline. CDR3 region: CASSQDRASGGAEQYF. Here the CDR3 DNA reads TGCGCCAGCAGCCAAGATAGGGCTAGCGGGGGGGCCGAGCAGTACTTC.

The genes are TRBV7-2 and TRBJ1-1, with no clear D. Germline CDR1 is SGHTA and CDR2 is FQGNSA. Between the trimmed V and J ends, which lost 5 bases and 11 bases, there was a span of 15 bases. The CDR3 consists of 12 residues. The CDR3 loop is CASSQNHPGAFF. CDR3 coding DNA: TGTGCCAGCAGCCAAAACCATCCGGGGGCTTTCTTT.

The chain is built from TRBV6-2 or TRBV6-3 and TRBJ2-4; D assignment may be TRBD1 or TRBD2 (7 bases each). Trimming left V 6 bases short and J 3 bases short, with 15 bases between. The CDR3 runs to 15 residues. Germline-derived CDR1 and CDR2 are MNHEY and SVGEGT. Written as DNA, the CDR3 is TGTGCCAGCAGACGTACAGGGGAGGGCAAAAACATTCAGTACTTC. This codes for CASRRTGEGKNIQYF.

The chain couples TRBV7-9 to TRBJ2-6; D might be TRBD1 or TRBD2, each matching 7 bases. The CDR3 has 18 residues. The germline CDR1 and CDR2 sequences are SEHNR and FQNEAQ (reference sequence). V gave up 5 bases and J gave up 0 bases, with 17 bases separating them. CDR3 sequence reads: CASSARGTVGSGANVLTF. In DNA, the CDR3 is TGTGCCAGCAGCGCGCGGGGGACAGTCGGCTCTGGGGCCAACGTCCTGACTTTC.

This clonotype has ten or more counts. The chain couples TRBV29-1 to TRBJ2-2, with TRBD2 identical over 8 bases. The CDR3 spans 14 residues. J lost 4 bases, V lost 7 bases, and 8 bases had no gene match. Germline values: CDR1 SQVTM, CDR2 ANQGSEA. The CDR3 coding sequence is TGCAGCGCTAGACCGGGGGGGCGCACCGGGGAGCTGTTTTTT. Encoded protein: CSARPGGRTGELFF.

This clonotype appeared many times. The chain is built from TRBV29-1 and TRBJ2-3; D is possibly TRBD2 (7 bases). CDR3 length: 12 amino acids. V lost 0 bases and J 8 bases, leaving 9 bases between the germline ends. The germline V gene encodes CDR1 SQVTM and CDR2 ANQGSEA. CDR3 loop: CSVEEGGGTQYF. The DNA of the CDR3 is TGCAGCGTTGAAGAGGGAGGGGGTACGCAGTATTTT.

Only a few counts were recorded for this clonotype. The J gene is TRBJ1-2, the V gene TRBV5-1; tentative D call: TRBD1 (5 bases). V lost 5 bases to trimming and J lost 0 bases, with 14 bases between them. Germline CDR1 SGHRS, CDR2 YFSETQ. This CDR3 has 15 amino acids. CDR3 DNA sequence: TGCGCCAGCAGAGCAACAGGTAGTACTAACTATGGCTACACCTTC. Its translation: CASRATGSTNYGYTF.

The count of this clonotype is one. A clone one base away is much larger, so this may be a read error. This chain links TRBV2 with TRBJ2-7; possible D gene TRBD1, 6 bases. This CDR3 is 14 amino acids long. Trimming pared 3 bases from V and 3 bases from J, leaving 12 bases between. The germline V gene encodes CDR1 SNHLY and CDR2 FYNNEI. This CDR3 is CASSDGKGVYEQYF. The CDR3 DNA reads TGTGCCAGCAGTGACGGAAAGGGGGTCTACGAGCAGTACTTC.

This clonotype was counted ten times or more. The chain has TRBV15 and TRBJ2-5, with 7 bases lining up with TRBD1. The CDR3 loop spans 14 amino acids. Per the germline V gene, CDR1 is LNHNV and CDR2 is YYDKDF (reference sequence). V lost 6 bases and J lost 0; bases outside the gene matches: 4. Here the CDR3 reads CATRQDRNQETQYF. DNA of the CDR3: TGTGCCACCAGACAGGACAGGAACCAAGAGACCCAGTACTTC.

This clonotype was recorded once. A much larger clone lies one base from this, so it may be a read error. The J gene is TRBJ2-5, the V gene TRBV20-1; possible D gene TRBD2, 5 bases. CDR3 length: 11 residues. Looked up from germline, CDR1 is DFQATT and CDR2 is SNEGSKA (reference sequence). V was trimmed by 4 bases and J by 11 bases, leaving 14 bases between them. CDR3 sequence (DNA): TGCAGTGCTACGGGGTCGGGTGAGCAGTACTTC. This encodes CSATGSGEQYF.

The genes are TRBV7-6 and TRBJ2-1; a weak D match, TRBD1 (6 bases). Germline V gene sequence: CDR1 SGHVS, CDR2 FNYEAQ. V lost 4 bases and J lost 2, with 12 bases in between. CDR3 length: 15 amino acids. The CDR3 sequence is CASSSQGAAYNEQFF. CDR3 DNA: TGTGCCAGCAGCTCACAGGGTGCGGCCTACAATGAGCAGTTCTTC.

This clonotype was seen more than once but under ten times. The J gene is TRBJ2-5, the V gene TRBV4-1; 11 bases map to TRBD2. This CDR3 contains 20 residues. The V gene's germline CDR1 is MGHRA and CDR2 YSYEKL. Trimming at V came to 4 bases and at J to 5 bases, leaving 21 bases not matched to a gene. This CDR3 reads CASSPEFEIGLAGGLETQYF. The DNA of the CDR3 is TGCGCCAGCAGCCCCGAGTTTGAAATTGGGCTAGCGGGAGGTTTGGAGACCCAGTACTTC.

The chain is built from TRBV3-1 and TRBJ1-5; 7 bases line up with TRBD1. Germline CDR1 and CDR2: LGHDT and YNNKEL (reference sequence). Trimming at V came to 2 bases and at J to 3 bases, leaving 7 bases not matched to a gene. The CDR3 contains 16 residues. For the CDR3, the DNA is TGTGCCAGCAGCCAATCTACAGGGGTTGCCAATCAGCCCCAGCATTTT. It codes for CASSQSTGVANQPQHF.

This clonotype has more than one count but fewer than ten. V and J are TRBV10-3 and TRBJ1-2; TRBD1 might be the D (5 bases). Germline V gives CDR1 ENHRY, CDR2 SYGVKD. V gave up 11 bases and J gave up 4 bases, with 14 bases separating them. This CDR3 comprises 12 residues. This CDR3 is CASGTEPYGYTF. CDR3 in DNA: TGTGCCTCCGGGACGGAACCCTATGGCTACACCTTC.

This clonotype showed up just a few times. The rearrangement uses TRBV7-2 and TRBJ2-1, with 9 bases that match TRBD1. Germline assignment: CDR1 SGHTA and CDR2 FQGNSA. V lost 5 bases, J lost 7 bases, and 9 bases stayed unmatched. This CDR3 is 15 amino acids long. This CDR3 is CASSTAGQGINEQFF. The CDR3 region has the DNA TGTGCCAGCAGCACAGCGGGACAGGGAATTAATGAGCAGTTCTTC. Full variable domain (remainder filled in from reference TRBV7-2 and TRBJ2-1): GAGVSQSPSNKVTEKGKDVELRCDPISGHTALYWYRQSLGQGLEFLIYFQGNSAPDKSGLPSDRFSAERTGGSVSTLTIQRTQQEDSAVYLCASSTAGQGINEQFFGPGTRLTVL.

The count of this clonotype is one. The V and J genes are TRBV2 and TRBJ2-1; a possible D gene is TRBD1 (6 bases). The CDR3 totals 13 residues. The germline V gene has CDR1 SNHLY and CDR2 FYNNEI. The V gene lost 2 bases and the J gene lost 5 bases, with 7 bases spanning the gap. The CDR3: CASSEWGHNEQFF. In nucleotides, the CDR3 is TGTGCCAGCAGTGAATGGGGGCACAATGAGCAGTTCTTC.

The V gene is TRBV5-1, the J gene TRBJ2-3; D not certain. Trimming removed 4 bases from V and 2 bases from J, with 14 bases in between. In germline, CDR1 is SGHRS, CDR2 YFSETQ. The CDR3 covers 15 residues. This CDR3 is CASSQRSISTDTQYF. The DNA for the CDR3 is TGCGCCAGCAGCCAGAGGAGCATTTCCACAGATACGCAGTATTTT.

This clonotype showed up just a few times. The V gene is TRBV13, the J gene TRBJ2-5; TRBD1 matches 8 bases. The DNA end favors TRBJ2-7, so the J call may be wrong. Germline values: CDR1 PRHDT, CDR2 FYEKMQ (reference sequence). The CDR3 length is 14 residues. CDR3 region: CASSRTRQGNEQYF. The CDR3 DNA is TGTGCCAGCAGCCGAACGAGACAGGGGAACGAGCAGTACTTC.

The V and J genes are TRBV12-3 or TRBV12-4 and TRBJ1-5; 7 positions agree with TRBD1. V trimming: 5 bases; J trimming: 4 bases; junction bases outside the gene matches: 11. The CDR3 consists of 16 residues. In nucleotides, the CDR3 is TGTGCCAGCAGTAAAAGAACAGGGGCGCGTAATCAGCCCCAGCATTTT. As protein: CASSKRTGARNQPQHF.